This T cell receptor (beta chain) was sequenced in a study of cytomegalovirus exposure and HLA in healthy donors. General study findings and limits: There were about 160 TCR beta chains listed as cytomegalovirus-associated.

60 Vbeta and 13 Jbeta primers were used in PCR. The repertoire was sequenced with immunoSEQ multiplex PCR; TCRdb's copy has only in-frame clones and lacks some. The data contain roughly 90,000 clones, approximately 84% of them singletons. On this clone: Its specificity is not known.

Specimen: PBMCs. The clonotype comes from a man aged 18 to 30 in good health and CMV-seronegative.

The chain's CDR3 is CASSYSSSGYEQYF. The CDR3 region has the DNA TGTGCCAGCAGTTACTCGTCCAGCGGCTACGAGCAGTACTTC. The J gene is TRBJ2-7, the V gene TRBV6-5; weak D call: TRBD2 (5 bases). Trimming shortened V by 0 bases and J by 3 bases, and 9 bases separated the two germline ends. Germline assignment: CDR1 MNHEY and CDR2 SVGAGI. The CDR3 is 14 residues long.